A selection of T cell receptor beta chains follows, all from one sample in a study of blood T cell repertoires in COVID-19. Sequenced by immunoSEQ multiplex PCR; TCRdb stores in-frame clones only, minus some. The sample has approximately 110,000 clones, about 85% seen once; the top ten hold about 3.4%. Sequencing was carried out using peripheral blood. The receptors stem from a man aged 40-49 years with acute or convalescent COVID-19. Each CDR3 is given with its conserved first and last residue. The D gene is left open where the match is weak. Clone size is given for some rows only: seen once, a few or many times, or a class if the clone is expanded.

TRBJ1-3,18,TRBV2,-,-,CASSPRAPAGNSGNTIYF,TGTGCCAGCAGTCCCCGAGCGCCAGCGGGGAATTCTGGAAACACCATATATTTT
TRBJ1-2,13,TRBV2,-,-,CASSEASEYGYTF,TGTGCCAGCAGTGAAGCAAGCGAATATGGCTACACCTTC
TRBJ2-7,14,TRBV6-5,TRBD1,once,CASKKRQGFDEQYF,TGTGCCAGCAAAAAACGACAGGGGTTCGACGAGCAGTACTTC
TRBJ2-7,14,TRBV5-5,TRBD2,-,CASSFGGGAYEQYF,TGTGCCAGCAGCTTCGGCGGGGGGGCCTACGAGCAGTACTTC
TRBJ2-3,16,TRBV10-1,TRBD2,-,CASSEGTSGGTDTQYF,TGCGCCAGCAGTGAGGGGACTAGCGGGGGCACAGATACGCAGTATTTT
TRBJ2-3,16,TRBV3-1/TRBV3-2,TRBD1,once,CASSQETGGLGDTQYF,TGTGCCAGCAGCCAAGAGACAGGGGGCCTAGGGGATACGCAGTATTTT
TRBJ2-2,15,TRBV27,-,-,CASRRDFAGTGELFF,TGTGCCAGCAGGAGGGACTTCGCGGGCACCGGGGAGCTGTTTTTT
TRBJ1-1,11,TRBV30,-,-,CAWSSVTEAFF,TGTGCCTGGAGTTCGGTTACTGAAGCTTTCTTT
TRBJ2-1,15,TRBV7-8,-,-,CASSSPGFRGNEQFF,TGTGCCAGCAGCTCGCCGGGATTTAGGGGGAATGAGCAGTTCTTC
TRBJ1-1,16,TRBV3-1/TRBV3-2,-,-,CASSLSHAGGGTEAFF,TGTGCCAGCAGCCTCTCCCATGCGGGAGGAGGGACTGAAGCTTTCTTT
TRBJ2-7,17,TRBV5-1,TRBD2,-,CASSLVALAGGSYEQYF,TGCGCCAGCAGCTTGGTGGCTCTGGCGGGGGGCTCCTACGAGCAGTACTTC
TRBJ2-2,14,TRBV19,TRBD1,-,CASSRQGIYGELFF,TGTGCCAGTAGTCGACAGGGGATTTACGGGGAGCTGTTTTTT
TRBJ1-3,16,TRBV30,TRBD1,-,CAWSFGQGATGNTIYF,TGTGCCTGGAGTTTCGGGCAGGGGGCGACTGGAAACACCATATATTTT
TRBJ2-4,17,TRBV4-1,-,-,CASSPGVGRIGKNIQYF,TGCGCCAGCAGCCCAGGGGTCGGCCGGATAGGCAAAAACATTCAGTACTTC
TRBJ2-7,15,TRBV7-3,TRBD2,-,CASSLMTGGSYEQYF,TGTGCCAGCAGCTTAATGACGGGGGGCTCCTACGAGCAGTACTTC
TRBJ2-1,15,TRBV12-5,TRBD1,-,CASGLDGDRGNEQFF,TGTGCTAGTGGTTTGGATGGGGACAGGGGGAATGAGCAGTTCTTC
TRBJ1-4,15,TRBV7-2,-,-,CASSLARGLNEKLFF,TGTGCCAGCAGCTTAGCACGCGGACTTAATGAAAAACTGTTTTTT
TRBJ1-1,14,TRBV5-4,-,few,CASRPPRGDTEAFF,TGTGCCAGCAGGCCCCCGCGGGGGGACACTGAAGCTTTCTTT
TRBJ2-1,15,TRBV5-1,TRBD2,-,CASSKTSGGYNEQFF,TGCGCCAGCAGCAAAACTAGCGGGGGTTACAATGAGCAGTTCTTC
TRBJ2-7,15,TRBV27,TRBD1,-,CASSSTGTGVYEQYF,TGTGCCAGCAGTTCGACCGGGACAGGGGTTTACGAGCAGTACTTC
TRBJ2-5,16,TRBV7-3,-,-,CASSLIQGPDKETQYF,TGTGCCAGCAGCTTAATACAGGGACCTGACAAAGAGACCCAGTACTTC
TRBJ2-1,17,TRBV7-9,TRBD2,-,CASSLEGLAGPYNEQFF,TGTGCCAGCAGCTTAGAAGGACTAGCGGGGCCCTACAATGAGCAGTTCTTC
TRBJ2-3,16,TRBV24-1,TRBD1,-,CATSDRAGGGTDTQYF,TGTGCCACCAGTGATCGCGCAGGGGGAGGCACAGATACGCAGTATTTT
TRBJ1-1,14,TRBV7-9,-,few,CASSTQAGMGEAFF,TGTGCCAGCAGCACCCAAGCAGGGATGGGTGAAGCTTTCTTT
TRBJ2-7,14,TRBV2,TRBD1,-,CASSDGTGNYEQYF,TGTGCCAGCAGTGATGGGACAGGGAACTACGAGCAGTACTTC
TRBJ2-7,13,TRBV27,-,-,CASSLTGAYEQYF,TGTGCCAGCAGCTTGACTGGAGCCTACGAGCAGTACTTC
TRBJ2-7,13,TRBV2,TRBD1,-,CASDRETGYEQYF,TGTGCCAGTGACAGGGAGACGGGGTACGAGCAGTACTTC
TRBJ1-1,14,TRBV7-3,-,few,CASSLMHMNTEAFF,TGTGCCAGCAGCTTAATGCACATGAACACTGAAGCTTTCTTT
TRBJ1-4,15,TRBV5-4,TRBD1,-,CASSGRDRGDEKLFF,TGTGCCAGCAGCGGGAGGGACAGGGGTGATGAAAAACTGTTTTTT
TRBJ2-5,15,TRBV6-6,-,-,CASSYGGALRETQYF,TGTGCCAGCAGTTACGGGGGGGCTCTTCGAGAGACCCAGTACTTC
TRBJ1-2,14,TRBV9,TRBD1,-,CASSSRTGDYGYTF,TGTGCCAGCAGCTCACGGACAGGGGACTATGGCTACACCTTC
TRBJ2-7,14,TRBV7-8,-,-,CASSLGQGGYEQYF,TGTGCCAGCAGCTTAGGCCAGGGGGGCTACGAGCAGTACTTC
TRBJ1-1,14,TRBV19,-,-,CASSPRNLNTEAFF,TGTGCCAGTAGTCCTCGCAACTTGAACACTGAAGCTTTCTTT
TRBJ2-1,15,TRBV7-9,TRBD1,-,CASSLVGQGYNEQFF,TGTGCCAGCAGCTTAGTGGGACAGGGGTACAATGAGCAGTTCTTC
TRBJ1-3,15,TRBV6-5,TRBD1,-,CATAWTGNGGNTIYF,TGTGCCACTGCCTGGACAGGGAATGGTGGAAACACCATATATTTT
TRBJ2-3,16,TRBV24-1,TRBD2,-,CATSDKTSGDTDTQYF,TGTGCCACCAGTGACAAAACTAGCGGAGACACAGATACGCAGTATTTT
TRBJ1-3,16,TRBV5-6,TRBD1,few,CASSLMGQGSGNTIYF,TGTGCCAGCAGCTTAATGGGACAGGGCTCTGGAAACACCATATATTTT
TRBJ2-5,13,TRBV29-1,TRBD1,-,CSGTGGAGETQYF,TGCAGCGGTACAGGGGGCGCGGGAGAGACCCAGTACTTC
TRBJ2-2,15,TRBV6-5,-,once,CASGAGGVWTGELFF,TGTGCCAGCGGGGCCGGCGGGGTGTGGACCGGGGAGCTGTTTTTT
TRBJ2-3,14,TRBV24-1,TRBD1,-,CATRGTGGTDTQYF,TGTGCCACCAGGGGGACAGGCGGCACAGATACGCAGTATTTT
TRBJ1-2,16,TRBV4-3,-,-,CASSLLLGGRSYGYTF,TGCGCCAGCAGCCTCTTATTGGGGGGACGAAGTTATGGCTACACCTTC
TRBJ1-5,15,TRBV24-1,-,-,CATRRGGDSNQPQHF,TGTGCCACCCGAAGGGGGGGGGACAGCAATCAGCCCCAGCATTTT
TRBJ1-1,18,TRBV4-3,-,-,CASSREVPGDILGTEAFF,TGCGCCAGCAGCCGAGAAGTACCAGGGGATATTCTGGGCACTGAAGCTTTCTTT
TRBJ2-1,13,TRBV7-9,-,-,CGSRQGSYNEQFF,TGTGGCAGCCGGCAGGGAAGCTACAATGAGCAGTTCTTC
TRBJ1-2,14,TRBV4-1,-,once,CASSQNEADYGYTF,TGCGCCAGCAGCCAAAACGAAGCGGACTATGGCTACACCTTC
TRBJ1-4,15,TRBV27,TRBD1,-,CASSPSGQGTEKLFF,TGTGCCAGCAGTCCCTCGGGACAGGGTACAGAAAAACTGTTTTTT
TRBJ2-5,14,TRBV7-9,TRBD2,-,CASSLPAGGETQYF,TGTGCCAGCAGCTTACCCGCGGGGGGGGAGACCCAGTACTTC
TRBJ2-1,16,TRBV24-1,TRBD2,-,CATSDSAREGMDEQFF,TGTGCCACCAGTGATTCCGCCCGGGAGGGGATGGATGAGCAGTTCTTC
TRBJ1-4,13,TRBV29-1,-,-,CSVTNQGYGKLFF,TGCAGCGTAACAAACCAGGGGTACGGAAAACTGTTTTTT
TRBJ2-7,14,TRBV4-1,TRBD2,-,CASARGGGDSEQYF,TGCGCCAGCGCGCGGGGCGGGGGGGATTCCGAGCAGTACTTC
TRBJ2-1,15,TRBV6-6,TRBD2,-,CASSFPGLGGNEQFF,TGTGCCAGCAGTTTCCCGGGACTAGGAGGGAATGAGCAGTTCTTC
TRBJ2-5,15,TRBV7-9,-,-,CASSLALFSPETQYF,TGTGCCAGCAGCTTAGCGCTCTTTAGCCCGGAGACCCAGTACTTC
TRBJ1-3,13,TRBV11-2,-,-,CASSLGQGNTIYF,TGTGCCAGCAGCTTAGGCCAGGGCAACACCATATATTTT